This TCR beta chain stems from a study of control samples from healthy donors and cancer patients. Assay used: immunoSEQ multiplex PCR; TCRdb lists only in-frame clones, some missing. The table shows about 120,000 clones, with 87% occurring only once. The V and J ends lost 1 base and 1 base respectively, with 15 bases between them. In germline, CDR1 is GTSNPN, CDR2 SVGIG (reference sequence). This CDR3 spans 16 amino acids. The rearrangement links TRBV30 to TRBJ2-3, with TRBD1 as a possible D gene (5 bases). Sequencing input: blood. The clonotype originates from a man aged 25 to 45 in good health. DNA for the CDR3: TGTGCCTGGAGTGATATCAGGGATAAGGGCACAGATACGCAGTATTTT. It encodes CAWSDIRDKGTDTQYF. Full variable domain (remainder filled in from reference TRBV30 and TRBJ2-3): SQTIHQWPATLVQPVGSPLSLECTVEGTSNPNLYWYRQAAGRGLQLLFYSVGIGQISSEVPQNLSASRPQDRQFILSSKKLLLSDSGFYLCAWSDIRDKGTDTQYFGPGTRLTVL.